This entry is about one TCR beta chain. Antigen specificity is unknown. This specimen comes from a study of beta chain features in type 1 diabetes. General observations from the study: Patients showed naive, central memory and Treg TCRB repertoires that appeared more similar than those of healthy donors. Within each of all four CD4+ subsets, Type 1 diabetes patients had TCRB CDR3s that were moderately but significantly shorter.

The investigators reverse transcribed all of the isolated RNA, so they sequenced expressed TCRB transcripts. This table comes from immunoSEQ multiplex PCR, and its TCRdb copy is limited to in-frame clones, with some not included. There are about 110,000 clones in the sample; roughly 40% occur only once, and over 0.05% lies in the top ten. CDR1 and CDR2 from the germline V gene are KGHSH and LQKENI. The CDR3 has 18 amino acids. V lost 2 bases and J 0 bases, leaving 17 bases between the germline ends. Sequencing was done on a sample of stem cell memory CD4+ T cells from blood. The sequence derives from a woman aged 18-29 years in good health. The chain couples TRBV18 to TRBJ1-3, with D uncertain. The CDR3 sequence is CASSPIHSARPSGNTIYF. For the CDR3, the DNA is TGTGCCAGCTCACCAATTCACTCCGCCAGGCCCTCTGGAAACACCATATATTTT.